These 26 T cell receptor beta chains were all obtained from the same sample, sequenced in a study of cytomegalovirus exposure and HLA in healthy donors. The PCR ran on 60 Vbeta and 13 Jbeta primers. TCRdb keeps only in-frame clones here, not all; method: immunoSEQ multiplex PCR. The sample includes some 100,000 clones, around 82% of them seen just once. The sequencing input was PBMCs. The receptors come from a woman in her fifties or sixties in good health and CMV-seropositive.

The rearrangement links TRBV30 to TRBJ2-1, with D maybe TRBD2 (6 bases). This CDR3 is built from 13 residues. Germline CDR1 reads GTSNPN; CDR2 reads SVGIG (reference sequence). The CDR3 DNA sequence: TGTGCGACGGCTAGCGAGGGGTACAATGAGCAGTTCTTC. Translating it yields CATASEGYNEQFF.

The rearrangement links TRBV29-1 to TRBJ2-1, with D possibly TRBD2 on 6 matching bases. This CDR3 is built from 13 residues. From germline, CDR1 is SQVTM and CDR2 ANQGSEA. Trimming took off 3 bases at V and 4 bases at J, with 10 bases between the two ends. Here the CDR3 DNA reads TGCAGCGTTGAGCTGGCGGGGTACAATGAGCAGTTCTTC. It is translated as CSVELAGYNEQFF.

V usage is TRBV14 and J usage is TRBJ2-3, with D possibly TRBD2 on 6 matching bases. Germline V lookup: CDR1 SGHDN, CDR2 FVKESK. V was cut by 5 bases and J by 8 bases, with 20 bases left in between. This CDR3 region has 15 residues. The CDR3 loop reads CASSFWRDSAITQYF. The CDR3 coding sequence is TGTGCCAGCAGCTTCTGGCGGGACTCCGCCATTACGCAGTATTTT.

The chain has TRBV2 and TRBJ2-1, with 8 bases identical to TRBD2. CDR1 is SNHLY, CDR2 FYNNEI, per germline. The V segment lost 11 bases and the J segment 9 bases; nucleotides outside the gene matches: 9. This CDR3 is 12 amino acids long. The CDR3 DNA follows: TGTGCCGCCCCGGGACTAGGAATTGAGCAGTTCTTC. Protein product: CAAPGLGIEQFF.

V and J are TRBV7-2 and TRBJ1-1; 10 nucleotides match TRBD1. V shed 5 bases and J 4 bases; nucleotides not matched to a gene: 7. The CDR3 extends over 15 amino acids. Germline CDR1 is SGHTA and CDR2 is FQGNSA. The DNA of the CDR3 is TGTGCCAGCAGCCGGGGACAGGGGAGAGTCACTGAAGCTTTCTTT. Residues: CASSRGQGRVTEAFF. Based on the CDR3 plus reference TRBV7-2 and TRBJ1-1, the full variable domain is GAGVSQSPSNKVTEKGKDVELRCDPISGHTALYWYRQSLGQGLEFLIYFQGNSAPDKSGLPSDRFSAERTGGSVSTLTIQRTQQEDSAVYLCASSRGQGRVTEAFFGQGTRLTVV.

There are a few counts of this clone. V and J are TRBV5-1 and TRBJ2-1, with D possibly matching TRBD2 (6 bases). Germline V lookup: CDR1 SGHRS, CDR2 YFSETQ. This CDR3 is built from 15 residues. V was pared by 0 bases and J by 5 bases, with 12 bases between. The CDR3 reads CASSLDGGTDNEQFF. The CDR3 DNA reads TGCGCCAGCAGCTTGGATGGGGGGACTGACAATGAGCAGTTCTTC.

This clone appeared a single time. CDR3 amino acids: CAWSVRPGGDTQYF. Here the CDR3 DNA reads TGTGCCTGGAGTGTACGGCCTGGCGGGGATACGCAGTATTTT. This rearrangement joins TRBV30 to TRBJ2-3, with D possibly matching TRBD2 (5 bases). Trimming took 0 bases from V and 6 from J, leaving 13 bases between them. The CDR3 has 14 amino acids. CDR1 and CDR2 (germline): GTSNPN, SVGIG (reference sequence).

This clone was seen a few times. This chain connects TRBV27 to TRBJ2-1; TRBD2 matches at 8 bases. This CDR3 spans 18 amino acids. Germline loops: CDR1 MNHEY, CDR2 SMNVEV (reference sequence). The trim removed 6 bases at V and 2 bases at J, leaving 15 bases unmatched. CDR3 bases: TGTGCCAGCAGCCGAAATTCCGGGACTAGGAGCCCCTACAATGAGCAGTTCTTC. This translates into CASSRNSGTRSPYNEQFF.

This clone was seen only once. The gene calls are TRBV12-5 and TRBJ1-1; TRBD1 might be the D (5 bases). The germline V gene encodes CDR1 LGHNT and CDR2 FRNRAP. The CDR3 loop spans 15 amino acids. The germline V and J ends were trimmed by 4 bases and 1 base, with 13 bases remaining between them. The CDR3, as DNA: TGTGCTAGTGGTTCGGGCTCTCAGGGGAACACTGAAGCTTTCTTT. Its protein product is CASGSGSQGNTEAFF.

This clone appeared a few times. In DNA form, the CDR3 reads TGTGCCAGCAGCCAAGATCGTGACAGTTACTCTGGGGCCAACGTCCTGACTTTC. Its protein is CASSQDRDSYSGANVLTF. This chain uses TRBV4-2 with TRBJ2-6; maybe TRBD1 (5 bases). Trimming stripped 0 bases from V and 0 bases from J, with 12 bases between. CDR1 and CDR2 from the germline V gene are LGHNA and YNFKEQ. This CDR3 has 18 residues.

The chain combines TRBV6-5 with TRBJ2-5; D ambiguous. The CDR3 is 12 residues long. Deletions cut 6 bases from V and 4 bases from J, with 9 bases between. Germline-derived CDR1 and CDR2 are MNHEY and SVGAGI. The CDR3 bases are TGTGCCAGCAGCAGCGATCGAGAGACCCAGTACTTC. Encoded protein: CASSSDRETQYF.

The V gene is TRBV9, the J gene TRBJ1-3; D unresolved. V lost 7 bases and J lost 4, with 3 bases in between. CDR3 size: 10 residues. The germline V gene has CDR1 SGDLS and CDR2 YYNGEE. CDR3: CASSGNTIYF. The DNA for the CDR3 is TGTGCCAGCTCGGGAAACACCATATATTTT.

This chain joins TRBV19 and TRBJ2-1; 7 positions agree with TRBD2. With 4 bases clipped from V and 6 bases from J, the junction kept 6 bases outside the gene matches. The germline V gene has CDR1 LNHDA and CDR2 SQIVND (reference sequence). The CDR3 has 14 amino acids. The CDR3 nucleotides are TGTGCCAGTAGTAGGCTAGCGGACCCCAATGAGCAGTTCTTC. This codes for CASSRLADPNEQFF.

In its sample, this clone was seen a few times. This chain connects TRBV11-2 to TRBJ1-1; 9 nucleotides align to TRBD1. This CDR3 has 14 residues. Germline V CDR1 and CDR2: SGHAT, FQNNGV. V trimming: 1 base; J trimming: 5 bases; junction bases outside the gene matches: 2. CDR3 bases: TGTGCCAGCAGCTTAGGGACAGGGGAGACTGAAGCTTTCTTT. Its protein is CASSLGTGETEAFF.

The chain recombines TRBV19 with TRBJ1-2; TRBD1 matches at 9 bases. Unmatched junction bases numbered 2, after V lost 3 bases and J lost 0 bases. The CDR3 contains 15 residues. Germline V gene sequence: CDR1 LNHDA, CDR2 SQIVND (reference sequence). CDR3 protein: CASSMGQGANYGYTF. The CDR3 DNA reads TGTGCCAGTAGTATGGGACAGGGAGCTAACTATGGCTACACCTTC.

J is TRBJ1-1 and V is TRBV29-1; D remains ambiguous. Trimming shortened V by 3 bases and J by 1 base, and 9 bases separated the two germline ends. The CDR3 consists of 13 residues. CDR1 is SQVTM and CDR2 is ANQGSEA in the germline V gene. CDR3 in amino acids: CSVEPTANTEAFF. CDR3 bases: TGCAGCGTTGAGCCCACAGCGAACACTGAAGCTTTCTTT.

This clone was seen a single time. The V and J genes are TRBV19 and TRBJ1-5, with D uncertain. The ends were cut back, 3 bases at V and 0 bases at J, with 6 bases in the middle. Germline V CDR1 and CDR2: LNHDA, SQIVND (reference sequence). The CDR3 is 14 amino acids. The CDR3 sequence is CASSIEGSNQPQHF. CDR3 bases: TGTGCCAGTAGTATTGAGGGTAGCAATCAGCCCCAGCATTTT.

The chain couples TRBV4-1 to TRBJ2-7; TRBD2 might be the D (5 bases). This CDR3 contains 15 residues. The germline gives CDR1 MGHRA, CDR2 YSYEKL. V lost 4 bases and J 3 bases, leaving 16 bases between the germline ends. CDR3 loop: CASSPREGSGYEQYF. In DNA, the CDR3 is TGCGCCAGCAGCCCCCGAGAGGGTTCAGGCTACGAGCAGTACTTC.

Note on this clone: A read error may produce the germline difference seen at one junction end. The genes are TRBV7-9 and TRBJ2-2, with D possibly being TRBD1 (5 bases). The CDR3 has 16 residues. The V gene's germline CDR1 is SEHNR and CDR2 FQNEAQ (reference sequence). The CDR3 spells CSSSLPRAANTGELFF. The CDR3, as DNA: TGTTCCAGCAGTCTCCCCAGGGCGGCCAACACCGGGGAGCTGTTTTTT.

This sequence joins TRBV11-2 and TRBJ2-7; TRBD2 matches at 8 bases. Germline V lookup: CDR1 SGHAT, CDR2 FQNNGV. V shed 3 bases, J shed 4 bases, and the junction held 5 bases outside the gene matches. CDR3 size: 14 residues. CDR3 region: CASSLGRGGYEQYF. CDR3 nucleotides: TGTGCCAGCAGCTTGGGGCGCGGGGGGTACGAGCAGTACTTC.

V is TRBV29-1 and J is TRBJ2-7; 12 positions match TRBD2. J gave up 4 bases and V 7 bases, and 8 bases lay outside the gene matches. This CDR3 is 14 amino acids long. CDR1 and CDR2 from the germline V gene are SQVTM and ANQGSEA. CDR3 in amino acids: CSAWTSGVNYEQYF. The CDR3 nucleotides are TGCAGCGCCTGGACTAGCGGGGTAAATTACGAGCAGTACTTC.

The J gene is TRBJ1-1, the V gene TRBV5-6, with D possibly being TRBD1 (6 bases). The CDR3 contains 15 residues. The germline V and J ends were trimmed by 7 bases and 3 bases, with 19 bases remaining between them. Germline assignment: CDR1 SGHDT and CDR2 YYEEEE. CDR3 nucleotide sequence: TGTGCCAGCCGAACCCAGGGGCTCGGGGACACTGAAGCTTTCTTT. Protein sequence: CASRTQGLGDTEAFF.

The chain has TRBV18 and TRBJ1-2; a weak D match, TRBD1 (5 bases). V was shortened by 0 bases and J by 7 bases, with 9 bases between the two germline ends. Germline values: CDR1 KGHSH, CDR2 LQKENI. There are 13 residues in the CDR3. Written as DNA, the CDR3 is TGTGCCAGCTCACCACCGGGGGGTATTGGCTACACCTTC. It is translated as CASSPPGGIGYTF.

The chain recombines TRBV5-1 with TRBJ2-5; 8 bases are shared with TRBD1. TRBJ2-7 explains the end of the DNA better; the J call may be wrong. The CDR3 length is 15 residues. Germline CDR1 and CDR2: SGHRS and YFSETQ. CDR3 in DNA: TGCGCCAGCAGCCCAACGGACAGGGTAACCTACGAGCAGTACTTC. Translated: CASSPTDRVTYEQYF.

This clone was observed a single time. CDR3 sequence reads: CASSRWGGTRQPQHF. CDR3 DNA sequence: TGTGCCAGCAGCAGGTGGGGGGGGACCCGGCAGCCCCAGCATTTT. The genes are TRBV27 and TRBJ1-5, with a weak D call TRBD1 (5 bases). The germline V and J ends were trimmed by 6 bases and 7 bases, with 19 bases remaining between them. The CDR3 runs to 15 residues. Germline-derived CDR1 and CDR2 are MNHEY and SMNVEV (reference sequence).

The V gene is TRBV4-1, the J gene TRBJ2-5; the match to TRBD2 covers 10 bases. CDR1 MGHRA and CDR2 YSYEKL come from the germline V gene. The CDR3 totals 15 residues. The J segment lost 5 bases and the V segment lost 4 bases, leaving 7 bases of the junction unmatched. CDR3 region: CASSPGAGGLETQYF. CDR3 nucleotide sequence: TGCGCCAGCAGCCCAGGAGCGGGAGGGTTGGAGACCCAGTACTTC.